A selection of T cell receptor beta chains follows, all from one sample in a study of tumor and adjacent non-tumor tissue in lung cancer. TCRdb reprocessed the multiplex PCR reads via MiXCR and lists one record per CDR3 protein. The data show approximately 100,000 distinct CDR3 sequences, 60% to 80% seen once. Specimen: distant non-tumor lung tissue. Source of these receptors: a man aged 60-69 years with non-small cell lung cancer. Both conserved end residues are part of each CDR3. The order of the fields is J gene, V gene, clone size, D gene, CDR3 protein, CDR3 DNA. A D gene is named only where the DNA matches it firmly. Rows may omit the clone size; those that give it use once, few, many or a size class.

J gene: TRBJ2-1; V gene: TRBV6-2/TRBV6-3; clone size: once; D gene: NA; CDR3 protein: CASRSGQSYNERFF; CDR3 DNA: TGTGCCAGCAGGTCGGGCCAAAGCTACAATGAGCGGTTCTTC
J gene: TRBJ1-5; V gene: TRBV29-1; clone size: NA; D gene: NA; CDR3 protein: CSVRQGDQPHHF; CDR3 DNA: TGCAGCGTTCGACAAGGCGATCAGCCCCATCATTTT
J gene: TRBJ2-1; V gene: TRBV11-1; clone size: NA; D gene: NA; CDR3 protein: CASSLARQVRNDHFF; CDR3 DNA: TGTGCTAGCAGCCTAGCCAGACAGGTTCGCAATGATCATTTCTTC
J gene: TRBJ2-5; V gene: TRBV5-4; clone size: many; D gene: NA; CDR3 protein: CASSLDREETQYF; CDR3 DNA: TGTGCCAGCAGCTTGGACAGGGAAGAGACCCAGTACTTC
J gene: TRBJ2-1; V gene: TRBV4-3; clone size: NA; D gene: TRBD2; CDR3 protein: CSSSQTNGRPSYNEQFF; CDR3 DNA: TGTTCCAGCAGCCAAACTAACGGGAGGCCCTCCTACAATGAGCAGTTCTTC
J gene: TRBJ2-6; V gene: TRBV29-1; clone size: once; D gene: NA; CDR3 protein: CSAYGGSGANVPTF; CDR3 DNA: TGCAGCGCTTATGGGGGCTCTGGGGCCAACGTCCCGACTTTC
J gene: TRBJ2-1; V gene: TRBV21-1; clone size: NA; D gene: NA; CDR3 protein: CASSSRVPVYNEQFF; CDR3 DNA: TGTGCCAGCAGTAGCCGAGTCCCGGTCTACAATGAGCAGTTCTTC
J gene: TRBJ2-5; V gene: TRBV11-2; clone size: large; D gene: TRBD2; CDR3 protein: CASSVAGRDLETQYF; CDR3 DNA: TGTGCCAGCAGCGTAGCGGGACGGGATCTGGAGACCCAGTACTTC
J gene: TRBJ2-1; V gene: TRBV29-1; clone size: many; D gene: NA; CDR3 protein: CSVEDGTSFSRAYNEQFF; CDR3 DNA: TGCAGCGTTGAAGATGGGACCTCATTCAGCCGGGCCTACAATGAGCAGTTCTTC
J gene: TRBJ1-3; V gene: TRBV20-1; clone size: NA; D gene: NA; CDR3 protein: CSATTRGSGNSIYF; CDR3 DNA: TGCAGTGCTACCACGCGGGGCTCTGGAAACTCCATATATTTT
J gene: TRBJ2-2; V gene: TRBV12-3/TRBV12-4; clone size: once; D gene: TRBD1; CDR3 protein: CASSRGRDSGELFF; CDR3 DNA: TGTGCCAGCAGTAGGGGGCGTGACTCCGGGGAGCTGTTTTTT
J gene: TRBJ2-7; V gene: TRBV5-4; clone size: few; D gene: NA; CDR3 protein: CASSQTDRTYEQYF; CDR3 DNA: TGTGCCAGCAGCCAAACCGACAGAACCTACGAGCAGTACTTC
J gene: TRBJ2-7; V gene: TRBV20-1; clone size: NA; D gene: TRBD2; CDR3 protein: CSARVVEREVHTYEQYF; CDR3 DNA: TGCAGTGCTAGAGTGGTGGAGCGGGAGGTCCATACCTACGAGCAGTACTTC
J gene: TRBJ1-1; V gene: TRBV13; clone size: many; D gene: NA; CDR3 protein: CASSLGLLLEAFF; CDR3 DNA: TGTGCCAGCAGCTTAGGACTGCTTCTTGAAGCTTTCTTT
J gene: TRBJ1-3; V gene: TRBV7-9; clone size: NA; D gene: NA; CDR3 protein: CANSLVGDISGKTIYF; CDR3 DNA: TGTGCCAACAGCTTAGTCGGGGACATATCTGGAAAAACCATATATTTT
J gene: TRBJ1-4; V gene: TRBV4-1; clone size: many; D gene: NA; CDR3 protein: CASQPRAAGNEKLFF; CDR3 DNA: TGCGCCAGTCAGCCAAGGGCGGCTGGTAATGAAAAACTGTTTTTT
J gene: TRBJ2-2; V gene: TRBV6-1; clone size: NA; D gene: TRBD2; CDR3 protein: CASCELAGAAGELFF; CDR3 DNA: TGTGCCAGCTGTGAACTAGCGGGAGCTGCCGGGGAGCTTTTTTTT
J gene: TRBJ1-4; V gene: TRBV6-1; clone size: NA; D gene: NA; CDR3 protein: CVSSDYGGEKLFF; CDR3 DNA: TGTGTCAGCAGTGACTATGGAGGAGAAAAACTGTTTTTT
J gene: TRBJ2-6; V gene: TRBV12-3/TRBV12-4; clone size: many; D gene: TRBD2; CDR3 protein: CASSPSPGLAGLPSSGANVLTF; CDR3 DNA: TGTGCCAGCAGCCCCTCCCCGGGACTAGCGGGTCTCCCCAGCTCTGGGGCCAACGTCCTGACTTTC
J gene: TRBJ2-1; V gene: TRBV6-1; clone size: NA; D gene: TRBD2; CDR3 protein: CASSDAAGAYNEQLF; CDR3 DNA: TGTGCCAGCAGTGATGCAGCGGGGGCCTACAATGAGCAGCTCTTC
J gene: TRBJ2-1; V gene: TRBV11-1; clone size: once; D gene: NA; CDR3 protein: CVSSLIGAFLHEQFF; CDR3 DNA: TGTGTCAGCAGCTTAATCGGGGCGTTTCTCCATGAGCAGTTCTTC
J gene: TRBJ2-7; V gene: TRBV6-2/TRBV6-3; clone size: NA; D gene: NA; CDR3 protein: CASSYMVVCSYEQYF; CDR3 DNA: TGTGCCAGCAGTTACATGGTGGTCTGCTCCTACGAGCAGTACTTC
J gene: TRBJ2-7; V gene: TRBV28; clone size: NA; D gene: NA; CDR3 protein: CASSVSRNYEKYF; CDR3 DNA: TGTGCCAGCAGCGTTAGCCGGAACTACGAGAAGTACTTC
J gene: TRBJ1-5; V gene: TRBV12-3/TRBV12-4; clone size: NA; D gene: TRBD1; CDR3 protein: CASKNRDRGGNQPKHF; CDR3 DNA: TGTGCCAGCAAGAATCGGGACAGGGGCGGAAATCAGCCCAAGCATTTT
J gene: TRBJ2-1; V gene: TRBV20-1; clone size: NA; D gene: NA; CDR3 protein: CSARDLAHYNERFF; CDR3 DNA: TGCAGTGCTAGAGACCTGGCGCACTATAATGAGCGGTTCTTC
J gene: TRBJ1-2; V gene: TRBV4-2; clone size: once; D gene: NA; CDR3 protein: CASTQSYETWVGYTF; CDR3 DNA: TGTGCCAGCACCCAATCCTATGAGACTTGGGTTGGCTACACCTTC
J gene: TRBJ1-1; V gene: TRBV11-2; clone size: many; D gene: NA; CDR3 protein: CASSPRGGENTEAFF; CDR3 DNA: TGTGCCAGCAGCCCTAGGGGGGGGGAGAACACTGAAGCTTTCTTT
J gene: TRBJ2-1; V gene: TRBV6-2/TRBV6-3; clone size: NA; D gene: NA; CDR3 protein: CASTGERAYNEQFF; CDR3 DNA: TGTGCCAGCACCGGGGAACGCGCCTACAATGAGCAGTTCTTC
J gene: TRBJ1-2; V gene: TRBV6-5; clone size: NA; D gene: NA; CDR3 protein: CASSISTDYGYTF; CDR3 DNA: TGTGCCAGCAGTATATCGACAGACTATGGTTACACCTTC
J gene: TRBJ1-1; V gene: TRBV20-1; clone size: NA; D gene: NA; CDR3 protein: CSARTRDGYTEAFF; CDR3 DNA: TGCAGTGCTAGAACACGGGACGGATATACTGAAGCTTTCTTT
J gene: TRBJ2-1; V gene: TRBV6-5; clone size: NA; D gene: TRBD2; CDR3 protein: CASSQRGLVFNEQFF; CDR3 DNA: TGTGCCAGCAGCCAAAGAGGACTAGTGTTTAATGAGCAGTTCTTC
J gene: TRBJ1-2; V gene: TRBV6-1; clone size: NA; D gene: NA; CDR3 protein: CASIHAGLLNYGYTF; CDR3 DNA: TGTGCCAGTATCCATGCGGGACTCCTTAACTATGGCTACACCTTC
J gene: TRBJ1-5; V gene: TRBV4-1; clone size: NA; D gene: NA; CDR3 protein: CASNQGGQPQHF; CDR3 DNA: TGCGCCAGTAACCAAGGGGGGCAGCCCCAGCATTTT
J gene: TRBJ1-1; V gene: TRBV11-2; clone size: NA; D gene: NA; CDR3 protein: CASSLDAHTETFF; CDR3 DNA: TGTGCCAGCAGCTTAGATGCACACACTGAAACTTTCTTT
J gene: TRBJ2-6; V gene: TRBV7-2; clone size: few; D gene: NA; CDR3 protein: CASSALQDSRANVLTF; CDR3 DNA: TGTGCCAGCAGCGCCTTACAGGATTCCCGGGCCAACGTCCTGACTTTC
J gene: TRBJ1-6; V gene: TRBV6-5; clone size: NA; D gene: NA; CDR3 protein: CASSYGGNNSPLHW; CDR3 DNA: TGTGCCAGCAGTTACGGGGGAAATAATTCACCCCTCCACTGG
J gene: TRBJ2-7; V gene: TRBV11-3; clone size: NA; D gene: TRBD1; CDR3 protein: CASTAGTGPIMTYEPYF; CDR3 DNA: TGTGCCAGCACCGCAGGGACAGGGCCCATCATGACCTACGAGCCGTACTTC
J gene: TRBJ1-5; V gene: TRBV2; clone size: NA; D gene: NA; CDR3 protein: CASSVGGYNQPQHF; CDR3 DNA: TGTGCCAGCAGTGTGGGCGGCTACAATCAGCCCCAGCATTTT
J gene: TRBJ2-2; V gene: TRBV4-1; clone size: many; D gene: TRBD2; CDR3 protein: CASSQQTSGRANTGELFF; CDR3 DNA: TGCGCCAGCAGCCAACAGACTAGCGGGAGGGCGAACACCGGGGAGCTGTTTTTT
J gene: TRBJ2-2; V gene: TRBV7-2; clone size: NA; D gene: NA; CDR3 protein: CASSLDGLWDRELFF; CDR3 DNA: TGTGCCAGCAGCTTAGACGGCCTATGGGACCGGGAGCTGTTTTTT
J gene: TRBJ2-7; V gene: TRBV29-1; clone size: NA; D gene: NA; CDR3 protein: CSAQPSRTTHEQYF; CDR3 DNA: TGCAGCGCACAACCTTCCAGGACCACCCACGAGCAGTACTTC